This T cell receptor beta chain was sequenced for a study of blood T cells in healthy people across ages. Germline CDR1 DFQATT, CDR2 SNEGSKA (reference sequence). This CDR3 spans 12 amino acids. V lost 6 bases, J lost 0 bases, and 9 bases lay in between. Donors each provided 8 to 10 milliliters of peripheral blood. Next came a second PCR, run for about 6 to 11 cycles, which used a sample-barcoded 5' primer along with a J-beta primer mix. TCRdb ran MiXCR on the 5' RACE reads and lists one entry per CDR3 protein. The table has some 640,000 distinct CDR3 sequences, roughly 49% seen once. Sequences were obtained from blood. The source is a woman aged 55 to 70 in good health. The chain couples TRBV20-1 to TRBJ2-7; D is undetermined. The CDR3 DNA is TGCAGTGCCCTTTATATCTCCTACGAGCAGTACTTC. Protein: CSALYISYEQYF.